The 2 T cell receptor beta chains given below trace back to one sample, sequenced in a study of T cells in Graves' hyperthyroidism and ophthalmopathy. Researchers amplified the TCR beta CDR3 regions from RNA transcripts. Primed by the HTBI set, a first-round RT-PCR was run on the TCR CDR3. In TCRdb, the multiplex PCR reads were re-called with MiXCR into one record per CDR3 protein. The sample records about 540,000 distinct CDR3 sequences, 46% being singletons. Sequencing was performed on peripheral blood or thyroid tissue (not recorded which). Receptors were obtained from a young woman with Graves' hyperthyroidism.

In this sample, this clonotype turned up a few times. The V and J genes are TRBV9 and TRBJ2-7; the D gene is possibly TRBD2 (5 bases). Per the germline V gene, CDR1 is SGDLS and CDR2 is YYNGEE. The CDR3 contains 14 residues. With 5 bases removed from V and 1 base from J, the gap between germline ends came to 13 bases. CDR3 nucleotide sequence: TGTGCCAGCAGTCCCCCGGCGGGTTCCTACGAGCAGTACTTC. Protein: CASSPPAGSYEQYF.

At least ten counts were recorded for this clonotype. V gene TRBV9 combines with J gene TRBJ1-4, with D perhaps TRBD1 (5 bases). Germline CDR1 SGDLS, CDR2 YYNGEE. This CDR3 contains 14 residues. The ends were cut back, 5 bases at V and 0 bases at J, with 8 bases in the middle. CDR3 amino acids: CASSVTATNEKLFF. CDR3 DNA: TGTGCCAGCAGTGTGACAGCAACTAATGAAAAACTGTTTTTT.